Sequencing of this T cell receptor (beta chain) was carried out in a study of HIV-infected patients and healthy controls. Study findings and constraints: Eight alpha and eight beta V genes differed significantly in mean usage between HIV-infected patients and controls. MAIT alpha-chain CDR3s were frequent in healthy controls, depleted in HIV+.

The repertoire came from unfractionated whole blood and reflected all unsorted peripheral T cells. At least ten counts were recorded for this clonotype. What it binds is unknown. The CDR3 loop spans 14 amino acids. V lost 0 bases, J lost 4 bases, and 9 bases lay in between. From germline, CDR1 is MNHNY and CDR2 SVGAGI (reference sequence). Alpha and beta constant-region primers primed reverse transcription of about 500 ng RNA. Alpha and beta chain libraries were made separately by chain-specific third strand synthesis with multiplexing indices. A short first PCR added P5 and P7 adapter elements and a second index. One entry per CDR3 protein results from TCRdb running MiXCR on the 5' RACE reads. The repertoire includes 20,000 to 30,000 distinct CDR3 sequences, 8.5% to 9% of them detected once, and about 4% sits in the top ten.

This receptor was obtained from an adult in good health. Sequences were obtained from blood. The J gene is TRBJ1-1, the V gene TRBV6-6; D remains ambiguous. CDR3 residues: CASSYSVVSTEAFF. The CDR3 DNA is TGTGCCAGCAGTTACTCGGTAGTTTCCACTGAAGCTTTCTTT.